One and the same sample provided the 24 T cell receptor beta chains below, sequenced in a study of stem cell transplantation in POMP-related autoinflammatory disease. Libraries were prepared by immunoSEQ multiplex PCR; TCRdb keeps only in-frame clonotypes and omits some of them. The table records 25,000 to 30,000 clones, 82% of them present only once. Source: CD4+ T cells from PBMCs, taken before stem cell transplantation. Receptor source: a human donor with POMP-related autoinflammation and immune dysregulation (PRAID).

This chain links TRBV30 with TRBJ1-3, with a tentative D call TRBD1 (6 bases). V lost 3 bases and J 4 bases, leaving 10 bases between the germline ends. Germline values: CDR1 GTSNPN, CDR2 SVGIG (reference sequence). The length of the CDR3 is 13 residues. The CDR3 DNA reads TGTGCCTGGAGCCGAGACAGGGGAAACACCATATATTTT. Translation: CAWSRDRGNTIYF. The complete variable domain, with remaining parts taken from reference TRBV30 and TRBJ1-3, reads SQTIHQWPATLVQPVGSPLSLECTVEGTSNPNLYWYRQAAGRGLQLLFYSVGIGQISSEVPQNLSASRPQDRQFILSSKKLLLSDSGFYLCAWSRDRGNTIYFGEGSWLTVV.

This chain uses TRBV7-9 with TRBJ1-3; 8 nucleotides line up with TRBD1. V lost 5 bases, J lost 2 bases, and 5 bases stayed unmatched. Per the germline V gene, CDR1 is SEHNR and CDR2 is FQNEAQ (reference sequence). CDR3 length: 15 amino acids. The CDR3 reads CASSPDRETGNTIYF. CDR3 DNA sequence: TGTGCCAGCAGCCCGGACAGGGAGACTGGAAACACCATATATTTT.

J is TRBJ1-5 and V is TRBV19, with D tentatively TRBD1 (6 bases). The CDR3 is made up of 16 amino acids. Looked up from germline, CDR1 is LNHDA and CDR2 is SQIVND (reference sequence). Trimming took off 4 bases at V and 0 bases at J, with 13 bases between the two ends. This chain's CDR3 is CASSNREGFSNQPQHF. CDR3 bases: TGTGCCAGTAGTAACAGGGAAGGATTTAGCAATCAGCCCCAGCATTTT.

This clone was observed a handful of times. The chain has TRBV10-1 and TRBJ1-6; 8 positions agree with TRBD1. V lost 2 bases, J lost 5 bases, and 2 bases stayed unmatched. Germline V gives CDR1 WNHNN, CDR2 SYGVQD (reference sequence). CDR3 length: 15 amino acids. The chain's CDR3 is CASSEDRGHNSPLHF. Written as DNA, the CDR3 is TGCGCCAGCAGTGAGGACAGGGGTCATAATTCACCCCTCCACTTT.

The chain links TRBV7-9 to TRBJ1-5; 9 bases agree with TRBD1. The germline gives CDR1 SEHNR, CDR2 FQNEAQ (reference sequence). The CDR3 length is 17 residues. V shed 1 base, J shed 0 bases, and the junction held 4 bases outside the gene matches. The CDR3 sequence is CASSLGTGVDSNQPQHF. CDR3 bases: TGTGCCAGCAGCTTAGGGACAGGGGTAGATAGCAATCAGCCCCAGCATTTT.

This rearrangement joins TRBV5-1 to TRBJ2-7; 11 nucleotides match TRBD2. Trimming removed 5 bases from V and 0 bases from J; junction bases left unmatched: 19. The CDR3 is made up of 20 amino acids. Germline CDR1 and CDR2: SGHRS and YFSETQ. CDR3 sequence (DNA): TGCGCCAGCAGTCCAGGGCCGGCCGGGACTAGCGGCTTGAGCTCCTACGAGCAGTACTTC. As protein: CASSPGPAGTSGLSSYEQYF.

This chain links TRBV5-1 with TRBJ2-5; D is unclear. There are 11 residues in the CDR3. Trimming pared 0 bases from V and 5 bases from J, leaving 2 bases between. The germline V gene has CDR1 SGHRS and CDR2 YFSETQ. The CDR3 region has the DNA TGCGCCAGCAGCTTGGATGAGACCCAGTACTTC. The encoded protein is CASSLDETQYF. The full variable domain, with the rest looked up from reference TRBV5-1 and TRBJ2-5, is KAGVTQTPRYLIKTRGQQVTLSCSPISGHRSVSWYQQTPGQGLQFLFEYFSETQRNKGNFPGRFSGRQFSNSRSEMNVSTLELGDSALYLCASSLDETQYFGPGTRLLVL.

This chain links TRBV7-8 with TRBJ2-3; D may be TRBD2 (5 bases). Germline V gene sequence: CDR1 SGHVS, CDR2 FQNEAQ. With 8 bases removed from V and 2 bases from J, the gap between germline ends came to 14 bases. The CDR3 is 14 amino acids. CDR3 sequence reads: CASGRRRPTDTQYF. The CDR3 nucleotides read TGTGCCAGCGGCCGGCGGAGGCCCACAGATACGCAGTATTTT.

This chain connects TRBV18 to TRBJ2-3; perhaps TRBD2 as D (6 bases). Between the trimmed V and J ends, which lost 0 bases and 4 bases, there was a span of 11 bases. CDR1 is KGHSH, CDR2 LQKENI, per germline. The CDR3 extends over 15 amino acids. The CDR3 loop reads CASSPPSGGPDTQYF. In DNA form, the CDR3 reads TGTGCCAGCTCACCACCTAGCGGTGGTCCAGATACGCAGTATTTT.

This chain connects TRBV27 to TRBJ2-4, with D possibly matching TRBD2 (7 bases). Germline CDR1 reads MNHEY; CDR2 reads SMNVEV (reference sequence). The V end lost 6 bases, the J end lost 6 bases, and 27 bases lay between the germline ends. This CDR3 contains 18 residues. The CDR3 region has the DNA TGTGCCAGCAGGGCCGTCGGGGGGCGTACACTCGTCGGAAACATTCAGTACTTC. This gives the protein CASRAVGGRTLVGNIQYF.

The chain is built from TRBV2 and TRBJ1-2; the match to TRBD1 covers 8 bases. The CDR3 has 15 amino acids. V trimming: 9 bases; J trimming: 5 bases; junction bases outside the gene matches: 14. Germline CDR1 SNHLY, CDR2 FYNNEI. CDR3 sequence: CASPLRQGLLYGYTF. The CDR3 DNA is TGTGCCAGTCCTCTTCGACAGGGGCTTTTGTATGGCTACACCTTC. The entire variable domain, with the rest obtained from reference TRBV2 and TRBJ1-2, is as follows: EPEVTQTPSHQVTQMGQEVILRCVPISNHLYFYWYRQILGQKVEFLVSFYNNEISEKSEIFDDQFSVERPDGSNFTLKIRSTKLEDSAMYFCASPLRQGLLYGYTFGSGTRLTVV.

This clone was found once. The chain uses TRBV5-6 and TRBJ1-1; 7 bases match TRBD1. Trimming cost V 3 bases and J 8 bases; bases outside gene matches: 7. CDR1 SGHDT and CDR2 YYEEEE come from the germline V gene. The CDR3 extends over 13 amino acids. CDR3 bases: TGTGCCAGCAGCTCCTTGCTGGACAGGGAAGCTTTCTTT. Encoded protein: CASSSLLDREAFF.

The V and J genes are TRBV2 and TRBJ1-2; D is uncertain. This CDR3 is built from 15 residues. The germline gives CDR1 SNHLY, CDR2 FYNNEI. V gave up 6 bases and J gave up 4 bases, with 18 bases separating them. The CDR3 nucleotides read TGTGCCAGCAGGAACGCAAACAAAGACTCCTATGGCTACACCTTC. Amino acids: CASRNANKDSYGYTF. Combining the CDR3 with reference TRBV2 and TRBJ1-2 gives the whole variable domain EPEVTQTPSHQVTQMGQEVILRCVPISNHLYFYWYRQILGQKVEFLVSFYNNEISEKSEIFDDQFSVERPDGSNFTLKIRSTKLEDSAMYFCASRNANKDSYGYTFGSGTRLTVV.

The genes are TRBV30 and TRBJ2-1; tentatively, D is TRBD1 or TRBD2 (5 bases each). V was clipped by 2 bases and J by 4 bases, with 12 bases between them. The germline CDR1 and CDR2 sequences are GTSNPN and SVGIG (reference sequence). The CDR3 extends over 14 amino acids. CDR3 DNA sequence: TGTGCCTGGAGTCCTGGGGGTACGTACAATGAGCAGTTCTTC. Its protein product is CAWSPGGTYNEQFF.

This clone appeared a few times. This chain uses TRBV18 with TRBJ2-5; D not resolved. This CDR3 comprises 12 residues. V was clipped by 3 bases and J by 5 bases, with 7 bases between them. Germline loops: CDR1 KGHSH, CDR2 LQKENI. The CDR3 DNA sequence: TGTGCCAGCTCACCGGCATCGGAGACCCAGTACTTC. It yields the protein CASSPASETQYF.

This chain links TRBV27 with TRBJ2-4; no definite D call. The CDR3 spans 13 residues. The V and J ends lost 2 bases and 1 base respectively, with 3 bases between them. CDR1 MNHEY and CDR2 SMNVEV come from the germline V gene (reference sequence). CDR3 nucleotides: TGTGCCAGCAGTTTACTTGCCAAAAACATTCAGTACTTC. Residues: CASSLLAKNIQYF.

This chain connects TRBV5-1 to TRBJ2-7, with TRBD1 matching over 8 bases. This CDR3 comprises 15 residues. V lost 0 bases and J lost 4; bases outside the gene matches: 6. CDR1 is SGHRS and CDR2 is YFSETQ in the germline V gene. CDR3 nucleotide sequence: TGCGCCAGCAGCTTGGCGCCGACAGGGGTATACGAGCAGTACTTC. Residues: CASSLAPTGVYEQYF.

The rearrangement uses TRBV28 and TRBJ1-1, with 7 positions matching TRBD1. This CDR3 region has 16 residues. From germline, CDR1 is MDHEN and CDR2 SYDVKM. V lost 7 bases to trimming and J lost 3 bases; unmatched junction nucleotides: 14. CDR3 sequence: CASTPDRSPRHTEAFF. The CDR3 DNA follows: TGTGCCAGCACCCCGGACAGGTCGCCTAGGCACACTGAAGCTTTCTTT.

V usage is TRBV2 and J usage is TRBJ1-4, with TRBD1 identical over 7 bases. Germline assignment: CDR1 SNHLY and CDR2 FYNNEI. This CDR3 has 14 residues. Trimming cost V 4 bases and J 7 bases; bases outside gene matches: 6. CDR3 protein: CASSGQGLGEKLFF. The DNA of the CDR3 is TGTGCCAGCAGTGGACAGGGATTAGGTGAAAAACTGTTTTTT.

This sequence joins TRBV5-6 and TRBJ1-4, with 7 bases identical to TRBD1. The CDR3 loop spans 16 amino acids. Germline values: CDR1 SGHDT, CDR2 YYEEEE. The J segment lost 8 bases and the V segment lost 3 bases, leaving 13 bases of the junction unmatched. The CDR3 reads CASSSALQGLGEKLFF. The CDR3 DNA reads TGTGCCAGCAGCTCGGCCTTACAGGGGCTGGGGGAAAAACTGTTTTTT.

A few counts support this clone. The chain links TRBV7-9 to TRBJ1-6; D may be TRBD1 (6 bases). Germline CDR1 SEHNR, CDR2 FQNEAQ (reference sequence). V was cut by 0 bases and J by 10 bases, with 10 bases left in between. The CDR3 consists of 14 residues. CDR3 sequence reads: CASSLAAGESPLHF. The CDR3 nucleotides are TGTGCCAGCAGCTTAGCGGCAGGGGAATCACCCCTCCACTTT.

A single count supports this clone. J is TRBJ1-2 and V is TRBV30, with 12 positions matching TRBD1. The CDR3 sequence is 14 residues long. Germline-derived CDR1 and CDR2 are GTSNPN and SVGIG (reference sequence). The V gene end was trimmed by 2 bases and the J gene end by 7 bases; junction bases not matched to a gene: 5. The CDR3 nucleotides are TGTGCCTGGAGTCCGGGACAGGGGGCTTTTGGCTACACCTTC. Its protein is CAWSPGQGAFGYTF.

The V and J genes are TRBV28 and TRBJ2-1; 10 bases agree with TRBD2. There are 16 residues in the CDR3. Germline V CDR1 and CDR2: MDHEN, SYDVKM. The V and J ends lost 6 bases and 2 bases, in that order; junction bases with no gene match: 7. CDR3 amino acids: CASRTSGRAPYNEQFF. Written as DNA, the CDR3 is TGTGCCAGCAGGACCAGCGGGAGGGCCCCCTACAATGAGCAGTTCTTC.

V is TRBV6-5 and J is TRBJ2-5, with 7 bases that match TRBD1. Germline V CDR1 and CDR2: MNHEY, SVGAGI. V lost 6 bases, J lost 5 bases, and 6 bases stayed unmatched. The CDR3 is made up of 13 amino acids. CDR3 loop: CASRETGLETQYF. The CDR3 DNA follows: TGTGCCAGCAGGGAGACAGGGTTGGAGACCCAGTACTTC.